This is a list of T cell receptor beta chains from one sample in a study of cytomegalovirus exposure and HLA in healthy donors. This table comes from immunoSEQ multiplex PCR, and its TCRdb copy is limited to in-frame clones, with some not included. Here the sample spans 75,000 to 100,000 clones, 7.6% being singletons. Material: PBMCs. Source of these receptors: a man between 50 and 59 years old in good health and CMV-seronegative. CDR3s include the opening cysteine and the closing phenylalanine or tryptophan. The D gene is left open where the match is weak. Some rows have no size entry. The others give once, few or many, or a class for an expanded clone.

CDR3nt: TGTGCCAGCGGGAGGGGGGAACCCATGGAAAAACTGTTTTTT; CDR3aa: CASGRGEPMEKLFF; v_gene: TRBV4-2; j_gene: TRBJ1-4; d_gene: .; abundance: few
CDR3nt: TGTGCCAGCTCACCGGGACTAGCGGGGGGATTAAACTTCCAAGAGACCCAGTACTTC; CDR3aa: CASSPGLAGGLNFQETQYF; v_gene: TRBV18; j_gene: TRBJ2-5; d_gene: TRBD2; abundance: .
CDR3nt: TGTGCCAGCAGCTTCGGGACAGGAGAACAGCCCCAGCATTTT; CDR3aa: CASSFGTGEQPQHF; v_gene: TRBV5-4; j_gene: TRBJ1-5; d_gene: TRBD1; abundance: .
CDR3nt: TGCGCCAGCAGCCACCTCAACCAGGGCTCCTACGAGCAGTACTTC; CDR3aa: CASSHLNQGSYEQYF; v_gene: TRBV4-1; j_gene: TRBJ2-7; d_gene: .; abundance: .
CDR3nt: TGTGCCAGAGGACTAGCGGACCTCAATGAGCAGTTCTTC; CDR3aa: CARGLADLNEQFF; v_gene: TRBV9; j_gene: TRBJ2-1; d_gene: TRBD2; abundance: .
CDR3nt: TGTGCCAGCAGTACCTTACAGGGGTACAATCAGCCCCAGCATTTT; CDR3aa: CASSTLQGYNQPQHF; v_gene: TRBV2; j_gene: TRBJ1-5; d_gene: TRBD1; abundance: few
CDR3nt: TGTGCCAGCAGCGTTTCTAAATCCGGGGGGCAGCAGTTCTTC; CDR3aa: CASSVSKSGGQQFF; v_gene: TRBV2; j_gene: TRBJ2-1; d_gene: .; abundance: .
CDR3nt: TGCAGCGCTAGGATAGAAGGCGAAGCTTTCTTT; CDR3aa: CSARIEGEAFF; v_gene: TRBV29-1; j_gene: TRBJ1-1; d_gene: .; abundance: few
CDR3nt: TGCAGTGCCCAAGTGTGGGCAGAGCAGTACTTC; CDR3aa: CSAQVWAEQYF; v_gene: TRBV20-1; j_gene: TRBJ2-5; d_gene: .; abundance: few
CDR3nt: TGTGCCGCAGAATCAAGATACGAGCAGTACTTC; CDR3aa: CAAESRYEQYF; v_gene: TRBV21-1; j_gene: TRBJ2-7; d_gene: .; abundance: few
CDR3nt: TGCGCCAGCAGCCAGGACGGGACTAGTTTTTTCGAGCAGTACTTC; CDR3aa: CASSQDGTSFFEQYF; v_gene: TRBV4-1; j_gene: TRBJ2-7; d_gene: TRBD2; abundance: few
CDR3nt: TGTGCCAGCAGGGATAACGGGGAAACCTACGAGCAGTACTTC; CDR3aa: CASRDNGETYEQYF; v_gene: TRBV6-1; j_gene: TRBJ2-7; d_gene: .; abundance: .
CDR3nt: TGTGCCAGCAGGAACCTACAGGTTCCCTACGAGCAGTACTTC; CDR3aa: CASRNLQVPYEQYF; v_gene: TRBV6-1; j_gene: TRBJ2-7; d_gene: .; abundance: many
CDR3nt: TGTGCCAGCAGTTTAACGGGACAAGTTGCCTACGAGCAGTACTTC; CDR3aa: CASSLTGQVAYEQYF; v_gene: TRBV28; j_gene: TRBJ2-7; d_gene: .; abundance: .
CDR3nt: TGCGCCAGCAGCTCGACGCTAGCGGGAGGGTACGAGCAGTTCTTC; CDR3aa: CASSSTLAGGYEQFF; v_gene: TRBV5-1; j_gene: TRBJ2-1; d_gene: TRBD2; abundance: .
CDR3nt: TGTGCCAGCAGTTACTCGACAGTGACTTCTGGAAACACCATATATTTT; CDR3aa: CASSYSTVTSGNTIYF; v_gene: TRBV6-5; j_gene: TRBJ1-3; d_gene: .; abundance: .
CDR3nt: TGTGCCAGCAGCTTAGAACAGGCCCTCGGCACAGATACGCAGTATTTT; CDR3aa: CASSLEQALGTDTQYF; v_gene: TRBV7-2; j_gene: TRBJ2-3; d_gene: .; abundance: .
CDR3nt: TGTGCCAGCAGTGAATCGGAGATTGGCCCCAATCAGCCCCAGCATTTT; CDR3aa: CASSESEIGPNQPQHF; v_gene: TRBV6-1; j_gene: TRBJ1-5; d_gene: .; abundance: .
CDR3nt: TGTGCCAGCAGTTATACAGGGGGCTTAAACTACGAGCAGTACTTC; CDR3aa: CASSYTGGLNYEQYF; v_gene: TRBV5-4; j_gene: TRBJ2-7; d_gene: TRBD1; abundance: few
CDR3nt: TGTGCCAGCAGCATAGGGACTAGCCGTACAGATACGCAGTATTTT; CDR3aa: CASSIGTSRTDTQYF; v_gene: TRBV7-3; j_gene: TRBJ2-3; d_gene: TRBD2; abundance: few
CDR3nt: TGTGCCAGCAGCTTAGGGACTAGCGGCTACGAGCAGTACTTC; CDR3aa: CASSLGTSGYEQYF; v_gene: TRBV9; j_gene: TRBJ2-7; d_gene: TRBD2; abundance: .
CDR3nt: TGTGCCAGCAGCCCGCCACCGGGGCGGGAGGGCGCAGATACGCAGTATTTT; CDR3aa: CASSPPPGREGADTQYF; v_gene: TRBV11-3; j_gene: TRBJ2-3; d_gene: TRBD2; abundance: few
CDR3nt: TGTGCCAGCAGTTACGGGACAGAAGGAAACACCATATATTTT; CDR3aa: CASSYGTEGNTIYF; v_gene: TRBV6-5; j_gene: TRBJ1-3; d_gene: TRBD1; abundance: few
CDR3nt: TGTGCCAGTAGCCCCGTGCTGGACCGGGGAGTAGGCAATCAGCCCCAGCATTTT; CDR3aa: CASSPVLDRGVGNQPQHF; v_gene: TRBV19; j_gene: TRBJ1-5; d_gene: .; abundance: few
CDR3nt: TGTGCCAGCAGCGCTCTCGACAGACACGAGCAGTACTTC; CDR3aa: CASSALDRHEQYF; v_gene: TRBV9; j_gene: TRBJ2-7; d_gene: .; abundance: .
CDR3nt: TGTGCCAGCAGCCCCCCACTAGCGGGAGTCACAGATACGCAGTATTTT; CDR3aa: CASSPPLAGVTDTQYF; v_gene: TRBV28; j_gene: TRBJ2-3; d_gene: TRBD2; abundance: few